Listed below are T cell receptor beta chains from one sample, sequenced in a study of early T cells in non-severe SARS-CoV-2 infection. TCRdb used MiXCR to reprocess the 5' RACE reads, holding one entry per CDR3 protein. The table shows some 77,000 distinct CDR3 sequences, with roughly 5.3% occurring only once. The source material was whole blood, sampled at baseline. Receptors originate from an adult who was a healthcare worker with PCR-confirmed SARS-CoV-2 infection or an uninfected control (not recorded which). CDR3s include the opening cysteine and the closing phenylalanine or tryptophan. Each record gives: D gene, clone size, J gene, V gene, CDR3 protein, CDR3 DNA. The D gene is left open where the match is weak. Part of the rows lack a size; the others show once, few, many or a class for expanded clones.

d_gene: NA
abundance: many
j_gene: TRBJ2-7
v_gene: TRBV12-3/TRBV12-4
CDR3aa: CASSLELGAFYEQYF
CDR3nt: TGTGCCAGCAGTTTAGAGCTGGGAGCCTTCTACGAGCAGTACTTC

d_gene: NA
abundance: NA
j_gene: TRBJ2-7
v_gene: TRBV18
CDR3aa: CASSPAPTYEQYF
CDR3nt: TGTGCCAGCTCACCCGCGCCGACCTACGAGCAGTACTTC

d_gene: NA
abundance: many
j_gene: TRBJ2-1
v_gene: TRBV29-1
CDR3aa: CSVGGDYNEQFF
CDR3nt: TGCAGCGTTGGAGGGGACTACAATGAGCAGTTCTTC

d_gene: TRBD2
abundance: many
j_gene: TRBJ2-3
v_gene: TRBV12-3/TRBV12-4
CDR3aa: CASSLGLAPDTQYF
CDR3nt: TGTGCCAGCAGTTTAGGACTAGCTCCAGATACGCAGTATTTT

d_gene: TRBD1
abundance: few
j_gene: TRBJ1-1
v_gene: TRBV5-1
CDR3aa: CASSLVAGGPNTEAFF
CDR3nt: TGCGCCAGCAGCTTGGTGGCAGGGGGCCCGAACACTGAAGCTTTCTTT

d_gene: NA
abundance: NA
j_gene: TRBJ1-1
v_gene: TRBV12-3/TRBV12-4
CDR3aa: CASSFLGLPTEAFF
CDR3nt: TGTGCCAGCAGTTTTTTGGGACTTCCCACTGAGGCTTTCTTT

d_gene: NA
abundance: many
j_gene: TRBJ1-2
v_gene: TRBV29-1
CDR3aa: CSVATGGYTF
CDR3nt: TGCAGCGTGGCGACGGGGGGCTACACCTTC

d_gene: TRBD1
abundance: NA
j_gene: TRBJ1-2
v_gene: TRBV10-3
CDR3aa: CAIPGQGGPNYGYTF
CDR3nt: TGTGCCATCCCCGGACAGGGAGGCCCAAACTATGGCTACACCTTC

d_gene: TRBD1
abundance: many
j_gene: TRBJ1-2
v_gene: TRBV6-5
CDR3aa: CASRRTGDGGYTF
CDR3nt: TGTGCCAGCAGACGAACAGGGGACGGTGGCTACACCTTC

d_gene: NA
abundance: few
j_gene: TRBJ2-1
v_gene: TRBV5-1
CDR3aa: CASSTDSSYNEQFF
CDR3nt: TGCGCCAGCAGCACAGACAGCTCCTACAATGAGCAGTTCTTC

d_gene: TRBD1
abundance: NA
j_gene: TRBJ1-5
v_gene: TRBV12-3/TRBV12-4
CDR3aa: CASRGGQGAFQPQHF
CDR3nt: TGTGCCAGCAGGGGGGGACAGGGGGCCTTTCAGCCCCAGCATTTT

d_gene: TRBD1
abundance: NA
j_gene: TRBJ1-5
v_gene: TRBV9
CDR3aa: CASSVTGTGNQPQHF
CDR3nt: TGTGCCAGCAGCGTAACAGGGACAGGCAATCAGCCCCAGCATTTT

d_gene: NA
abundance: many
j_gene: TRBJ2-7
v_gene: TRBV6-1
CDR3aa: CASSWEREKDEQYF
CDR3nt: TGTGCCAGCAGCTGGGAGAGGGAAAAAGACGAGCAGTACTTC

d_gene: NA
abundance: NA
j_gene: TRBJ2-7
v_gene: TRBV2
CDR3aa: CASSESNTSYEQYF
CDR3nt: TGTGCCAGCAGTGAATCGAATACCTCCTACGAGCAGTACTTC

d_gene: NA
abundance: NA
j_gene: TRBJ1-6
v_gene: TRBV6-5
CDR3aa: CASSYSQGRGIGSPLHF
CDR3nt: TGTGCCAGCAGTTACTCTCAAGGGCGGGGTATAGGCTCACCCCTCCACTTT

d_gene: NA
abundance: few
j_gene: TRBJ1-1
v_gene: TRBV6-1
CDR3aa: CASSEAHGGPVNTEAFF
CDR3nt: TGTGCCAGCAGTGAAGCGCACGGGGGGCCGGTGAACACTGAAGCTTTCTTT

d_gene: TRBD2
abundance: NA
j_gene: TRBJ2-3
v_gene: TRBV9
CDR3aa: CASSVDGRSTDTQYF
CDR3nt: TGTGCCAGCAGCGTAGACGGGAGGTCCACAGATACGCAGTATTTT

d_gene: TRBD2
abundance: few
j_gene: TRBJ2-3
v_gene: TRBV2
CDR3aa: CASTGTSGRHTQYF
CDR3nt: TGTGCCAGCACAGGGACTAGCGGGAGACATACGCAGTATTTT

d_gene: TRBD2
abundance: many
j_gene: TRBJ2-1
v_gene: TRBV20-1
CDR3aa: CSARAAGGPAFSDEQFF
CDR3nt: TGCAGTGCTAGAGCAGCGGGAGGGCCTGCTTTTTCGGATGAGCAGTTCTTC

d_gene: NA
abundance: NA
j_gene: TRBJ2-1
v_gene: TRBV7-6
CDR3aa: CASSGAAGPYNEQFF
CDR3nt: TGTGCCAGCAGCGGGGCAGCGGGCCCCTACAATGAGCAGTTCTTC

d_gene: NA
abundance: NA
j_gene: TRBJ1-1
v_gene: TRBV10-3
CDR3aa: CAISENQMNTEAFF
CDR3nt: TGTGCCATCAGTGAAAACCAGATGAACACTGAAGCTTTCTTT

d_gene: NA
abundance: many
j_gene: TRBJ2-7
v_gene: TRBV6-5
CDR3aa: CASSGNRDEQYF
CDR3nt: TGTGCCAGCAGTGGAAACAGGGACGAGCAGTACTTC

d_gene: TRBD2
abundance: few
j_gene: TRBJ2-3
v_gene: TRBV12-3/TRBV12-4
CDR3aa: CASRRVTSGTTDTQYF
CDR3nt: TGTGCCAGCAGGCGCGTGACTAGCGGTACCACAGATACGCAGTATTTT

d_gene: NA
abundance: many
j_gene: TRBJ1-1
v_gene: TRBV11-2
CDR3aa: CASSLSGLMNTEAFF
CDR3nt: TGTGCCAGCAGCCTATCTGGATTAATGAACACTGAAGCTTTCTTT

d_gene: TRBD2
abundance: many
j_gene: TRBJ2-3
v_gene: TRBV9
CDR3aa: CASSDGLAGGTDTQYF
CDR3nt: TGTGCCAGCAGCGATGGACTAGCGGGAGGCACAGATACGCAGTATTTT

d_gene: NA
abundance: NA
j_gene: TRBJ1-1
v_gene: TRBV7-8
CDR3aa: CASSLFGRGENTEAFF
CDR3nt: TGTGCCAGCAGCTTATTCGGGAGGGGGGAGAACACTGAAGCTTTCTTT

d_gene: TRBD1
abundance: many
j_gene: TRBJ2-2
v_gene: TRBV28
CDR3aa: CASRQGWSTGELFF
CDR3nt: TGTGCCAGCCGACAGGGATGGAGCACCGGGGAGCTGTTTTTT

d_gene: TRBD2
abundance: NA
j_gene: TRBJ2-1
v_gene: TRBV3-1
CDR3aa: CASGLRLAGGLGEQFF
CDR3nt: TGTGCCAGCGGCTTAAGGCTAGCGGGAGGTTTAGGTGAGCAGTTCTTC

d_gene: TRBD2
abundance: many
j_gene: TRBJ2-7
v_gene: TRBV20-1
CDR3aa: CSARTSGRGNEQYF
CDR3nt: TGCAGTGCCCGCACTAGCGGGAGAGGTAACGAGCAGTACTTC

d_gene: NA
abundance: many
j_gene: TRBJ2-2
v_gene: TRBV6-6
CDR3aa: CASSYARGEGGELFF
CDR3nt: TGTGCCAGCAGTTACGCACGGGGCGAAGGCGGGGAGCTGTTTTTT

d_gene: NA
abundance: many
j_gene: TRBJ2-5
v_gene: TRBV2
CDR3aa: CASSEDREETQYF
CDR3nt: TGTGCCAGCAGTGAAGACAGGGAAGAGACCCAGTACTTC

d_gene: NA
abundance: many
j_gene: TRBJ1-3
v_gene: TRBV7-6
CDR3aa: CASSPLTGVSGNTIYF
CDR3nt: TGTGCCAGCAGCCCGCTAACAGGAGTCTCTGGAAACACCATATATTTT

d_gene: NA
abundance: few
j_gene: TRBJ2-1
v_gene: TRBV13
CDR3aa: CASSLGAKGEQFF
CDR3nt: TGTGCCAGCAGCCTCGGGGCGAAGGGTGAGCAGTTCTTC

d_gene: NA
abundance: many
j_gene: TRBJ2-7
v_gene: TRBV6-6
CDR3aa: CASSYSPSYEQYF
CDR3nt: TGTGCCAGCAGTTACTCCCCTTCCTACGAGCAGTACTTC

d_gene: NA
abundance: few
j_gene: TRBJ1-6
v_gene: TRBV12-3/TRBV12-4
CDR3aa: CASSPRTEIYNSPLHF
CDR3nt: TGTGCCAGCAGTCCCCGAACAGAGATCTATAATTCACCCCTCCACTTT

d_gene: NA
abundance: few
j_gene: TRBJ2-7
v_gene: TRBV10-3
CDR3aa: CAIRTNSGTEGTYEQYF
CDR3nt: TGTGCCATCAGAACGAATTCCGGGACGGAGGGAACCTACGAGCAGTACTTC

d_gene: NA
abundance: many
j_gene: TRBJ2-3
v_gene: TRBV5-1
CDR3aa: CASSLVGDFADTQYF
CDR3nt: TGCGCCAGCAGCTTGGTTGGAGATTTTGCGGATACGCAGTATTTT

d_gene: NA
abundance: many
j_gene: TRBJ2-1
v_gene: TRBV7-6
CDR3aa: CASSLGKEIEQFF
CDR3nt: TGTGCCAGCAGCCTGGGGAAGGAAATTGAGCAGTTCTTC

d_gene: TRBD1
abundance: many
j_gene: TRBJ1-1
v_gene: TRBV29-1
CDR3aa: CSTSQGAQDTEAFF
CDR3nt: TGCAGCACATCACAGGGGGCGCAAGACACTGAAGCTTTCTTT

d_gene: TRBD1
abundance: NA
j_gene: TRBJ2-7
v_gene: TRBV7-9
CDR3aa: CASSFPVVGTGSYEQYF
CDR3nt: TGTGCCAGCAGCTTCCCGGTCGTCGGGACAGGGTCCTACGAGCAGTACTTC

d_gene: NA
abundance: NA
j_gene: TRBJ2-3
v_gene: TRBV6-1
CDR3aa: CASSEGVDTDTQYF
CDR3nt: TGTGCCAGCAGTGAAGGGGTTGACACAGATACGCAGTATTTT

d_gene: NA
abundance: many
j_gene: TRBJ2-1
v_gene: TRBV12-3/TRBV12-4
CDR3aa: CASSEHNEQFF
CDR3nt: TGTGCCAGCAGCGAACACAATGAGCAGTTCTTC

d_gene: NA
abundance: many
j_gene: TRBJ1-1
v_gene: TRBV20-1
CDR3aa: CSANSMNTEAFF
CDR3nt: TGCAGTGCTAACAGCATGAACACTGAAGCTTTCTTT

d_gene: NA
abundance: NA
j_gene: TRBJ2-3
v_gene: TRBV5-6
CDR3aa: CASSPTFSSTDTQYF
CDR3nt: TGTGCCAGCAGCCCCACATTCAGCAGCACAGATACGCAGTATTTT